The rows below give T cell receptor beta chains drawn from one sample of a study of cytomegalovirus exposure and HLA in healthy donors. Sequencing used immunoSEQ multiplex PCR; TCRdb keeps in-frame clones, though not all of them. The sample lists 100,000 to 150,000 clones; less than 80% were seen once. The sample was PBMCs. These receptors were taken from a man aged 40-49 years in good health and CMV-seropositive. The CDR3 runs from the conserved cysteine through the conserved F or W. The D gene is left open where the match is weak. Part of the rows lack a size; the others show once, few, many or a class for expanded clones.

TRBV29-1	.	TRBD2	TRBJ2-3	TGCAGCGTCCAAGCGGGAGGAAGCGCAGATACGCAGTATTTT	CSVQAGGSADTQYF
TRBV4-1	.	TRBD2	TRBJ2-7	TGCGCCAGCAGCCAAGTTTTAGCGGGGGCCTACGAGCAGTACTTC	CASSQVLAGAYEQYF
TRBV5-1	.	.	TRBJ1-6	TGCGCCAGCAGCTTGGGCCAGGGCAACAATTCACCCCTCCACTTT	CASSLGQGNNSPLHF
TRBV11-2	.	TRBD1	TRBJ1-2	TGTGCCAGCAGCTTAGGGGCCCCAGGGGGCTACTATGGCTACACCTTC	CASSLGAPGGYYGYTF
TRBV6-1	.	TRBD1	TRBJ1-6	TGTGCCAGCAGGGAACAGGGGGCGGGGAATTCACCCCTCCACTTT	CASREQGAGNSPLHF
TRBV28	.	TRBD1	TRBJ2-7	TGTGCCAGCCATACGCGGGACAGGTCCTCCTACGAGCAGTACTTC	CASHTRDRSSYEQYF
TRBV4-3	.	.	TRBJ1-1	TGCGCCAGCAGCCAATCGAGGACTCAACTAGGATACACTGAAGCTTTCTTT	CASSQSRTQLGYTEAFF
TRBV4-1	.	TRBD1	TRBJ1-2	TGCGCCAGCAGCCAGGCAGGGGGCTTACGTCATGGCTACACCTTC	CASSQAGGLRHGYTF
TRBV7-8	.	TRBD1	TRBJ2-1	TGTGCCAGCAGCCTATGGGGACAGGGCTACAATGAGCAGTTCTTC	CASSLWGQGYNEQFF
TRBV7-2	few	TRBD1	TRBJ1-1	TGTGCCAGCAGCCCGAGGGGGACAGGGTACGGCACTGAAGCTTTCTTT	CASSPRGTGYGTEAFF
TRBV23-1	.	TRBD2	TRBJ2-7	TGCGCCAGCGAGGGGACTAGCGGGGGAACCTACGAGCAGTACTTC	CASEGTSGGTYEQYF
TRBV5-1	.	TRBD2	TRBJ2-1	TGCGCCAGCAACATGGGGACTAGCTCGCTTAATTACAATGAGCAGTTCTTC	CASNMGTSSLNYNEQFF
TRBV5-6	.	.	TRBJ2-5	TGTGCCAGCAGCTTGGCCGGGGACAAAGAGACCCAGTACTTC	CASSLAGDKETQYF
TRBV7-9	.	TRBD1	TRBJ1-6	TGTGCCAGCAGCTTACGGACAGGGACTAATTCACCCCTCCACTTT	CASSLRTGTNSPLHF
TRBV19	.	TRBD1	TRBJ1-4	TGTGCCAGTAGTATTGGACAGGGGGCTTGGTCAACTAATGAAAAACTGTTTTTT	CASSIGQGAWSTNEKLFF
TRBV5-1	.	.	TRBJ1-1	TGCGCCAGCAGCTTGTCAGAGGGCCCCACTGAAGCTTTCTTT	CASSLSEGPTEAFF
TRBV5-4	few	.	TRBJ1-2	TGTGCCAGCAGCTTGGGGGCCCCGGGACACAACCCCTCCTATGGCTACACCTTC	CASSLGAPGHNPSYGYTF
TRBV9	.	.	TRBJ2-7	TGTGCCAGCAGCGTAGCAGCGGCGGGGTACGGGGACGAGCAGTACTTC	CASSVAAAGYGDEQYF
TRBV7-9	.	TRBD2	TRBJ2-2	TGTGCCAGCAGCCCCCCGGGATCCAGCGGGAGGGGGACCGGGGAGCTGTTTTTT	CASSPPGSSGRGTGELFF
TRBV18	.	.	TRBJ2-4	TGTGCCAGCTCACCCCCGAGAGTTAACATTCAGTACTTC	CASSPPRVNIQYF
TRBV7-9	.	.	TRBJ1-1	TGTGCCAGCAGCTTAGCGGAGGGGTTATTCACTGAAGCTTTCTTT	CASSLAEGLFTEAFF
TRBV7-6	.	.	TRBJ2-1	TGTGCCAGCAGCTTAGGCACAGCCAATGAGCAGTTCTTC	CASSLGTANEQFF
TRBV29-1	.	TRBD1	TRBJ1-2	TGCAGCGTGGGGACAGGGGGAGGCTACACCTTC	CSVGTGGGYTF
TRBV7-6	once	.	TRBJ2-5	TGTGCCAGCAGCTTGCGACAGGAAGGGGAGACCCAGTACTTC	CASSLRQEGETQYF
TRBV7-7	.	TRBD2	TRBJ2-5	TGTGCCAGCAGCTTGCGGGGGGGGGACCAAGAGACCCAGTACTTC	CASSLRGGDQETQYF
TRBV27	.	.	TRBJ2-1	TGTGCCAGCAGTTCCCCCCTCAGAGCACACCCTTCACGATTTAGAGGGGAGCAGTTCTTC	CASSSPLRAHPSRFRGEQFF
TRBV27	.	TRBD1	TRBJ2-4	TGTGCCAGCAGTTTTCGGGGCGCCGGGACAGGGAACCTCCTGGCCAAAAACATTCAGTACTTC	CASSFRGAGTGNLLAKNIQYF
TRBV7-2	.	.	TRBJ1-3	TGTGCCAGCAGCCCCCTTGGGTTTAGTGGGGGGGCTCGGAACACCATATATTTT	CASSPLGFSGGARNTIYF
TRBV10-3	.	TRBD2	TRBJ2-1	TGTGCCATCAGCGGACTAGCGGGAGAAGATGAGCAGTTCTTC	CAISGLAGEDEQFF
TRBV28	.	TRBD1	TRBJ1-5	TGTGCCAGTCCGACTGGTGGGGGCTTGTATGGCCGGGACAGCTTTGCCCAGCCCCAGCATTTT	CASPTGGGLYGRDSFAQPQHF
TRBV27	.	.	TRBJ2-7	TGTGCCAGCAGTTTATTTCGGGGGGCGTACGAGCAGTACTTC	CASSLFRGAYEQYF
TRBV11-2	few	.	TRBJ1-3	TGTGCCAGCAGCTTAATGTGGGCTTCTGGAAACACCATATATTTT	CASSLMWASGNTIYF
TRBV28	.	.	TRBJ2-7	TGTGCCAGCAATTCACGGGAACCGAGGAAGGCCTACGAGCAGTACTTC	CASNSREPRKAYEQYF
TRBV9	.	TRBD1	TRBJ1-3	TGTGCCAGCAGCGTAGACAGGGGGTATACTGGAAACACCATATATTTT	CASSVDRGYTGNTIYF
TRBV11-2	.	.	TRBJ2-2	TGTGCCAGCAGCTATCGTGGGGCCACCGGGGAGCTGTTTTTT	CASSYRGATGELFF
TRBV19	once	TRBD2	TRBJ2-1	TGTGCCAGTAGGCCGACTAGCGGTCTATCCTACAATGAGCAGTTCTTC	CASRPTSGLSYNEQFF
TRBV6-5	.	.	TRBJ1-4	TGTGCCAGCAGTGGCCCAGGTTTTGAAAAACTGTTTTTT	CASSGPGFEKLFF
TRBV29-1	.	.	TRBJ1-2	TGCAGCGTTGAAGGAGGAGGGTCTGGCTACACCTTC	CSVEGGGSGYTF
TRBV2	.	.	TRBJ2-5	TGTGCCCACAGGGAGGAGACCCAGTACTTC	CAHREETQYF
TRBV7-9	.	TRBD2	TRBJ2-2	TGTGCCAGCAGCTCCCCTACGGGACTAGCCATCACCGGGGAGCTGTTTTTT	CASSSPTGLAITGELFF
TRBV29-1	.	TRBD1	TRBJ1-6	TGCAGCGTCCGGACAGGCGTCAATTCACCCCTCCACTTT	CSVRTGVNSPLHF
TRBV19	.	.	TRBJ2-7	TGTGCCAGTAGTATTTCGCCGGCGGCCTACGAGCAGTACTTC	CASSISPAAYEQYF
TRBV7-8	few	TRBD2	TRBJ2-1	TGTGCCAGCAGCTTAGTGGCGGGAGGGAGCAATGAGCAGTTCTTC	CASSLVAGGSNEQFF
TRBV30	.	.	TRBJ2-7	TGTGCCTGGACCGGGGACAACGACGAGCAGTACTTC	CAWTGDNDEQYF
TRBV19	once	.	TRBJ2-7	TGTGCCAGTACCGAGGACAGCGGGGCCGCCAAGCAGTACTTC	CASTEDSGAAKQYF
TRBV19	.	TRBD1	TRBJ2-1	TGTGCCAGTAGTCAAGACAGGGAAGATGAGCAGTTCTTC	CASSQDREDEQFF
TRBV21-1	.	.	TRBJ2-7	TGTGCCAGCATGATACAGGAATCCTACGAGCAGTACTTC	CASMIQESYEQYF
TRBV6-5	.	TRBD1	TRBJ1-6	TGTGCCAGCAGTTCAGACAGGGGAAGATCACCCCTCCACTTT	CASSSDRGRSPLHF
TRBV6-1	.	.	TRBJ1-1	TGTGCCAGCAGTCCCTATTTATACACTGAAGCTTTCTTT	CASSPYLYTEAFF
TRBV5-6	.	TRBD1	TRBJ1-4	TGTGCCAGCAGCAGCGGACAGGGGGCTAATGAAAAACTGTTTTTT	CASSSGQGANEKLFF
TRBV5-1	.	TRBD1	TRBJ1-2	TGCGCCAGCAGCTCCCAGGGGGCGCATGGCTACACCTTC	CASSSQGAHGYTF
TRBV30	.	.	TRBJ1-1	TGTGCCTGGAGTGAGACAAGGATTGAAGCTTTCTTT	CAWSETRIEAFF
TRBV4-3	.	TRBD1	TRBJ2-7	TGCGCCAGCAGCCAAGGGGGACAGCGAGCGACCTACGAGCAGTACTTC	CASSQGGQRATYEQYF
TRBV7-2	.	.	TRBJ1-2	TGTGCCAGCAGCCTCGGGGGGCTTAGGGGCTACACCTTC	CASSLGGLRGYTF